Listed below are T cell receptor beta chains from one sample, sequenced in a study of control samples from healthy donors and cancer patients. Only in-frame clones appear in the TCRdb table, and some are missing; sequencing was by immunoSEQ multiplex PCR. Here the sample spans 150,000 or so clones, 90% to 95% being singletons. The sequenced sample was blood. The source of these receptors is a woman aged 25 to 45 in good health. Each CDR3 is given with its conserved first and last residue. A D gene is named only where the DNA matches it firmly. Some rows have no size entry. The others give once, few or many, or a class for an expanded clone.

>.|.|TRBV5-8|TRBJ1-1
CASSFGFTGRSGEAFF
TGTGCCAGCAGCTTTGGTTTCACAGGGAGATCTGGTGAAGCTTTCTTT
>.|TRBD2|TRBV19|TRBJ2-7
CASSTTSGSSYEQYF
TGTGCCAGTAGTACGACTAGCGGGAGCTCTTACGAGCAGTACTTC
>.|TRBD1|TRBV5-4|TRBJ2-2
CASSLEGTGPGELFF
TGTGCCAGCAGCTTGGAAGGGACAGGGCCCGGGGAGCTGTTTTTT
>.|.|TRBV29-1|TRBJ2-2
CSALGGLNTGELFF
TGCAGCGCCCTAGGGGGGCTGAACACCGGGGAGCTGTTTTTT
>.|.|TRBV7-9|TRBJ2-3
CASSLRGAGDTQYF
TGTGCCAGCAGCTTAAGAGGGGCCGGTGATACGCAGTATTTT
>once|TRBD2|TRBV2|TRBJ2-2
CASSWTSGRSSTGELFF
TGTGCCAGCAGTTGGACTAGCGGGAGATCGAGCACCGGGGAGCTGTTTTTT
>.|TRBD1|TRBV29-1|TRBJ1-4
CSVSKSDRGWEEKLFF
TGCAGCGTTTCCAAATCTGACAGGGGATGGGAGGAAAAACTGTTTTTT
>few|.|TRBV7-8|TRBJ1-5
CASSLADHSNQPQHF
TGTGCCAGCAGCTTAGCGGATCATAGCAATCAGCCCCAGCATTTT
>.|.|TRBV19|TRBJ2-2
CASSIGLVATGELFF
TGTGCCAGTAGTATAGGCCTAGTTGCTACCGGGGAGCTGTTTTTT
>.|.|TRBV28|TRBJ1-1
CASSLQGRTEAFF
TGTGCCAGCAGTTTACAGGGAAGGACTGAAGCTTTCTTT
>.|.|TRBV5-6|TRBJ2-1
CASSQLKDNEQFF
TGTGCCAGCAGCCAGCTCAAGGACAATGAGCAGTTCTTC
>once|.|TRBV6-5|TRBJ2-7
CASREGGSIYEQYF
TGTGCCAGCAGGGAGGGGGGGTCGATATACGAGCAGTACTTC
>.|.|TRBV19|TRBJ1-2
CASTTSLGGYTF
TGTGCCAGTACTACCAGCCTAGGGGGCTACACCTTC
>.|TRBD2|TRBV7-6|TRBJ2-1
CASSLESGRRYNEQFF
TGTGCCAGCAGCTTAGAGAGCGGGAGACGTTACAATGAGCAGTTCTTC
>once|.|TRBV15|TRBJ1-4
CATSRVRDEKLFF
TGTGCCACCAGCAGAGTGAGGGATGAAAAACTGTTTTTT
>.|.|TRBV13|TRBJ1-2
CASSADGTPYGYTF
TGTGCCAGCAGCGCGGACGGAACACCCTATGGCTACACCTTC
>once|.|TRBV18|TRBJ2-7
CASSSGGAYEQYF
TGTGCCAGCTCCTCAGGAGGGGCTTACGAGCAGTACTTC
>.|.|TRBV5-6|TRBJ2-4
CASSLGLAKNIQYF
TGTGCCAGCAGCCTGGGTCTAGCCAAAAACATTCAGTACTTC
>.|.|TRBV2|TRBJ2-5
CASIRRFLQETQYF
TGTGCCAGCATAAGAAGGTTTCTCCAAGAGACCCAGTACTTC
>.|TRBD2|TRBV9|TRBJ2-5
CASSVAGGHQETQYF
TGTGCCAGCAGCGTAGCGGGGGGACACCAAGAGACCCAGTACTTC
>once|.|TRBV19|TRBJ2-3
CATLSFGASTDTQYF
TGTGCCACCCTCTCTTTCGGGGCTAGCACAGATACGCAGTATTTT
>once|TRBD1|TRBV28|TRBJ2-5
CASSQNPGQGLYF
TGTGCCAGCAGTCAAAATCCGGGACAGGGCCTTTACTTC
>.|TRBD1|TRBV28|TRBJ2-5
CASSFGRGRGETQYF
TGTGCCAGCAGTTTCGGCAGGGGGCGCGGGGAGACCCAGTACTTC
>.|.|TRBV5-6|TRBJ2-1
CASSLVRLRYNEQFF
TGTGCCAGCAGCTTAGTGAGACTACGCTACAATGAGCAGTTCTTC
>.|.|TRBV5-6|TRBJ2-5
CASSLMGETQYF
TGTGCCAGCAGCTTAATGGGAGAGACCCAGTACTTC